Listed here is a single T cell receptor beta chain. The target antigen is unknown. The ends were cut back, 3 bases at V and 1 base at J, with 6 bases in the middle. The CDR3 has 13 amino acids. Germline V gene sequence: CDR1 ENHRY, CDR2 SYGVKD. Using immunoSEQ multiplex PCR, the repertoire was profiled, and TCRdb retains in-frame clones only, with some absent. The sample holds tens of thousands of clones, around nine tenths seen once. These data are taken from a study of T cell responses to AZD1222 COVID-19 vaccine. General study points: Regions left unmutated in variants are reportedly the target of nearly half of spike-specific TCRs. Repertoire samples came only from after the peak T cell response.

The gene calls are TRBV10-3 and TRBJ1-1; D is unresolved. The sequenced sample was peripheral blood, obtained on day 0 of AZD1222 vaccination. This clonotype originated in an adult in good health. DNA of the CDR3: TGTGCCATCAGTGACAGGACGAACACTGAAGCTTTCTTT. This codes for CAISDRTNTEAFF.